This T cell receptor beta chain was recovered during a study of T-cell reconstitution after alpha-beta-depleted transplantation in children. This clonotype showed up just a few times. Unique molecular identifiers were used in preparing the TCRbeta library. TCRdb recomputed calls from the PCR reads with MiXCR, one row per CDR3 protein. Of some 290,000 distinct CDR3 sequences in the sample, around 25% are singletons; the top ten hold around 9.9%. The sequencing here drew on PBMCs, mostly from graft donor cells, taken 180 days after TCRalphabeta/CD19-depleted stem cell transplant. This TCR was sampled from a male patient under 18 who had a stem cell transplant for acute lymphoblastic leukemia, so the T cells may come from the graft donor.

The CDR3 sequence is CASSVRSGRDLTTGELFF. The CDR3 coding sequence is TGTGCCAGCAGCGTACGTAGCGGGAGGGATCTTACCACCGGGGAGCTGTTTTTT. The rearrangement uses TRBV9 and TRBJ2-2; 11 bases fit TRBD2. Germline CDR1 reads SGDLS; CDR2 reads YYNGEE. This CDR3 comprises 18 residues. J gave up 4 bases and V 1 base, and 9 bases lay outside the gene matches.